Below are 7 T cell receptor beta chains sequenced from a single sample in a study of shared clonotypes between healthy human individuals (dated by TCRdb to the early 2020s). The library was built by means of the immunoSEQ multiplex PCR assay. The table comes from immuneACCESS by way of TCRdb, which keeps in-frame sequences with V and J called. Part of the clones is missing from these tables; in studies checked, under half for an unresolved V gene and the rest for unknown reasons. This sample comprises 550,000 to 750,000 clones, nearly 97% of them detected only once. The top ten clonotypes cover about 0.11% of the sample. CD8 naive samples consisted of CD45RO-negative cells that were positively selected for CCR7, yielding a CD45RA+CCR7+ population without TemRA cells. The sequencing input was naive CD8+ T cells sorted from blood. Per the publication, the cell subset or site label means: CD45RA+CCR7+. Every receptor here comes from a woman in her twenties or thirties in good health.

The chain recombines TRBV29-1 with TRBJ2-1, with TRBD1 matching 7 bases. Per germline, CDR1 SQVTM and CDR2 ANQGSEA. CDR3 size: 15 residues. Trimming cost V 6 bases and J 0 bases; bases outside gene matches: 8. CDR3 protein: CSVTGTSGSYNEQFF. The CDR3 region has the DNA TGCAGCGTGACAGGGACCTCCGGCTCCTACAATGAGCAGTTCTTC.

The chain recombines TRBV9 with TRBJ2-7; D may be TRBD1 or TRBD2 (5 bases each). The germline V gene has CDR1 SGDLS and CDR2 YYNGEE. The V and J ends lost 4 bases and 7 bases respectively, with 21 bases between them. This CDR3 has 15 amino acids. CDR3 in amino acids: CASSFLGTPLEEQYF. CDR3 in DNA: TGTGCCAGCAGCTTCCTCGGGACGCCTTTGGAGGAGCAGTACTTC.

The sample holds one count of this clone. V gene TRBV2 combines with J gene TRBJ2-5; TRBD2 matches 9 bases. The J call could be wrong; TRBJ2-7 is a better fit for the DNA end. The CDR3 contains 13 residues. Per germline, CDR1 SNHLY and CDR2 FYNNEI. CDR3 coding DNA: TGTGCCAGCAGGCGGGAGGGGCGCTACGAGCAGTACTTC. It is translated as CASRREGRYEQYF.

Note on this clone: Other DNA sequences in the same sample also yield this CDR3. The chain joins TRBV4-2 to TRBJ2-2; D may correspond to TRBD1 or TRBD2 (5 bases each). The V gene's germline CDR1 is LGHNA and CDR2 YNFKEQ. Trimming removed 1 base from V and 6 bases from J, with 6 bases in between. The CDR3 runs to 13 residues. CDR3 DNA: TGTGCCAGCAGCCAAGGGGGACCCGGGGAGCTGTTTTTT. It is translated as CASSQGGPGELFF.

This clone was detected only once. V is TRBV21-1 and J is TRBJ2-4; the table names TRBD1, a call not compared with the DNA. TRBV21-1 is reported as a pseudogene. CDR3 length equals 15 residues. CDR3 in amino acids: CASSTIRGAKNIQYF. CDR3 DNA sequence: TGTGCCAGCAGCACCATCAGGGGTGCCAAAAACATTCAGTACTTC.

V is TRBV4-1 and J is TRBJ2-3; tentative D call: TRBD2 (6 bases). This CDR3 is built from 15 residues. V lost 1 base and J 3 bases, leaving 11 bases between the germline ends. Germline V gene sequence: CDR1 MGHRA, CDR2 YSYEKL. The CDR3: CASSQVWRGTDTQYF. The CDR3 DNA reads as TGCGCCAGCAGCCAAGTTTGGCGGGGAACAGATACGCAGTATTTT.

This rearrangement joins TRBV6-1 to TRBJ2-5; D might be TRBD2 (5 bases). The germline V and J ends were trimmed by 11 bases and 5 bases, with 6 bases remaining between them. The germline CDR1 and CDR2 sequences are MNHNS and SASEGT. The CDR3 runs 9 residues. Here the CDR3 reads CAGGETQYF. The DNA for the CDR3 is TGTGCCGGCGGGGAGACCCAGTACTTC.